A single sample is the source of the 2 T cell receptor beta chains below, sequenced in a study of shared clonotypes between healthy human individuals (dated by TCRdb to the early 2020s). Library preparation was by the immunoSEQ multiplex PCR assay. TCRdb retrieved this table from immuneACCESS and kept in-frame rearrangements only. Not all clones are present; in checked studies, unresolved V genes account for under half, and no reason is known for the remainder. The sample table holds some 630,000 clones, of which around 72% were seen once. Jointly, the top ten make up approximately 1.8% of the sample. Sequenced: memory CD4+ T cells sorted from blood. What the cell subset or site label conveys for this sample: CD45RA-negative fraction. The origin of the receptors is a woman between 25 and 40 years old in good health.

The chain uses TRBV2 and TRBJ2-1; D not resolved. Germline V CDR1 and CDR2: SNHLY, FYNNEI. Trimming cost V 6 bases and J 8 bases, with 11 bases left between them. The CDR3 length is 12 residues. As DNA, the CDR3 is TGTGCCAGCAGCCGCGAAGGATATGAGCAGTTCTTC. Translating it yields CASSREGYEQFF.

The gene calls are TRBV29-1 and TRBJ1-1; a possible D gene is TRBD1 (5 bases). From germline, CDR1 is SQVTM and CDR2 ANQGSEA. V lost 4 bases and J 0 bases, leaving 12 bases between the germline ends. The CDR3 has 14 amino acids. The DNA of the CDR3 is TGCAGCGTTGGGGGGAGGCTCATGAACACTGAAGCTTTCTTT. Protein sequence: CSVGGRLMNTEAFF.